The text below deals with one TCR beta chain. Its antigen is unknown. No quality values exist for individual bases; no much larger clone is one base distant. This sample was included in a study of blood T cell repertoires in COVID-19 (TCRdb year 2020). General notes on the study: Collaborator samples came from the United States, Italy and Spain and covered acute and convalescent phases of COVID-19. The material from the prospective study consisted of cDNA or gDNA derived from T cells, B-cell-depleted T cells, or PBMCs. Deeply sampled blood TCRbeta repertoires from subjects exposed to, actively infected with, or recovered from COVID-19 were included in the dataset. The repertoires were released in a freely available public database meant as a resource for research on the immune response to SARS-CoV-2. The samples were drawn from the first 160 participants of the ongoing ImmuneRACE study and from 950 to 1,500 subjects provided by 6 global collaborators. Sample metadata almost always included a de-identified subject ID, COVID-19 status, age in years and sex. Where available, HLA class I and class II types were obtained from metadata supplied by the sample provider rather than from assay-based typing. Results the study describes overall, beyond this receptor: The amount of clinical and demographic metadata varied by source and participant and was provided uncurated.

TCRbeta CDR3 regions were amplified from genomic DNA by means of the immunoSEQ Assay, a bias-controlled multiplex PCR. The study's own analysis went as follows. Nucleated cell counts per sample were estimated from amplification of reference gene primers within the assay. To quantify the absolute abundance of each unique TCRbeta CDR3 rearrangement, sequence reads were collapsed and filtered. Productive Simpson clonality was computed per sample as the square root of Simpson's diversity index over productive rearrangements. Entries here come from immuneACCESS through TCRdb and include only in-frame sequences with V and J called. Some clones fail to appear in such tables; in the studies checked, an unresolved V gene covers under half of the shortfall, and the cause of the remainder is unknown. V, J and clone size are those of that table, while D and trimming were read from the DNA. The sample profile shows approximately 170,000 clones; roughly 88% of them were found once. 9% of the sample is in the top ten clones.

The germline V gene sets CDR1 to SGDLS and CDR2 to YYNGEE. The cysteine opens and the phenylalanine closes a CDR3 of 19 amino acids. The only DNA kept is the CDR3, 57 bases in frame from the first base. The germline V end is reduced by 0 bases and the J end by 6 bases; junction bases left unmatched: 18. In the prospective study, participants were about 18 to 100 years old, resided in around 25 geographic areas of the United States, and were enrolled through a virtual design. To assign participants to cohorts, the prospective study relied on clinical history that participants themselves reported in a screening survey and a study questionnaire. Recovered participants in ImmuneRACE Cohort 3 were defined by two consecutive negative NP/OP PCR tests, clearance by a healthcare professional, or resolution of symptoms. Mobile phlebotomists in the prospective study collected whole blood, serum and a nasopharyngeal or oropharyngeal swab from every participant. Additional blood draws and questionnaires over an approximately 2-month period could optionally be provided by prospective study participants. Before DNA extraction, blood samples from the prospective study were shipped at room temperature or frozen.

The chain is assembled from TRBV9 and TRBJ2-3; 8 bases in the middle match TRBD2. The specimen sequenced was PBMCs or T cells enriched from blood (not recorded which). This clonotype originated in a woman aged 18-29 years who had recovered from COVID-19. At the DNA level, the sequence is TGTGCCAGCAGCGTAGTACCCGGGGGGGCCTCCTTGACCTTGGATACGCAGTATTTT. Translated, this is CASSVVPGGASLTLDTQYF.